This TCR beta chain was recovered during a study of regulatory T cells in long-lasting Graves disease (dated by TCRdb to 2020 to 2023). Study-level background: Patients with newly diagnosed Graves' disease had been on antithyroid drugs for under 3 months. A total of around 35 samples underwent TCR sequencing: about 13 from persistent and about 20 from newly diagnosed Graves' disease patients. Peripheral blood TCR sequencing and RNA sequencing compared persistent Graves' disease patients with newly diagnosed Graves' disease patients. The study took place in China and was registered as a clinical trial. Results the study describes overall, beyond this receptor: Lower TCR Shannon entropy and fewer highly expanded clones were observed in persistent Graves' disease patients than in newly diagnosed patients, which suggested clonal expansion. Preferential use of TRBV28, TRBJ1-2 and TRBJ2-5 was observed in persistent disease, whereas TRBV20-1 and TRBJ2-1 were favored in newly diagnosed disease. Sequencing and analysis were limited to the TCR beta chain. The study examined only peripheral blood because the primary lesion, thyroid tissue, could not be accessed. As a limitation, the authors acknowledged that the small sample size may reduce accuracy. Patients with persistent disease shared more public clonotypes (around 3,000) than newly diagnosed patients did (966).

As to this clonotype: This clone's antigen is unknown. Base qualities are not at hand, and no much larger clone is one base apart.

CDR1 MNHGY and CDR2 SVAAGI are derived from the germline V gene. Including the terminal cysteine and phenylalanine, the CDR3 comprises 16 residues. The retained sequence is limited to the CDR3, 48 bases, with the frame set at the first base. V ends up 3 bases short and J 2 bases short, with an unmatched junction base count of 5. This specimen's time point label, per the study, means: newly diagnosed GD, antithyroid drugs for less than 3 months. For both TCR sequencing and RNA sequencing, RNA was extracted from PBMCs in TRIzol. Graves' disease was diagnosed according to American Thyroid Association guidelines. The patients came from an endocrinology department in Xi'an, China. Each patient gave roughly 10 milliliters of peripheral blood, collected in an EDTA anticoagulant tube. PBMCs were isolated by Ficoll Paque Plus density gradient separation without further T cell sorting. An Agilent 2100 Bioanalyzer and agarose gel were used to check RNA quality, while a NanoDrop 2000 measured RNA concentration.

Library method: multiplex PCR. TCRdb lists the instrument as Illumina HiSeq 4000. iRepertoire HTBI primers and Arm-PCR amplification of CDR3 regions were used to construct TCR beta libraries. Before sequencing, the PCR products underwent gel purification. Per the authors' processing: Across samples, some 62 TRBV and around 15 TRBJ segments were identified and used for gene usage analysis of CDR3 amino acid clonotypes. COPE and FqMerger were used to merge filtered high-quality paired reads into contigs. BLAST was used to align contigs to IMGT TRBV, TRBD and TRBJ reference genes, with CDR3 defined following IMGT. Any clonotype with a frequency above 0.1% was counted as a highly expanded clone. Repertoire diversity was measured by Shannon entropy, and V-J evenness by the Gini coefficient. Clonotypes shared by more than one individual were considered public. TCRdb reprocessed the public reads (quality trimming at Q25 with fastp, clone calling with MiXCR) and kept in-frame beta chains. One record per CDR3 amino acid sequence lists the most common genes and DNA. TCRdb's processing, not the authors' own work, is the source of the V and J calls. This sample lists 410,000 or so distinct CDR3 sequences; 15% were detected once. The ten largest clones add up to approximately 15% of the sample.

These data also formed part of another study, on T cells in Graves' hyperthyroidism and ophthalmopathy. As described in the second report: Stable Graves' hyperthyroidism was defined as the absence of progression to ophthalmopathy over 18 months of follow-up. Hyperthyroidism patients were aged 18 to 65 years and newly diagnosed, with disease duration of less than 2 months. Any patient with an uncontrolled infection, another autoimmune disease, pregnancy or lactation was excluded. Clinical symptoms, serum thyroxine and TRAb, thyroid ultrasound, and orbital computed tomography formed the basis for the diagnoses. For the first round of RT-PCR on the TCR CDR3, the HTBI primer set was used together with the Qiagen OneStep RT-PCR kit. Most expanded thyroid clonotypes (frequency above 0.001) were also detected in blood, a finding suggesting that blood repertoires may reflect thyroid immune responses. A 13 V-J signature model separated ophthalmopathy from stable hyperthyroidism, with over 85% sensitivity and 81.08% specificity in cross-validation and 80%/75% in testing. In validation, the model predicted progression to ophthalmopathy a median of roughly six months before onset, with about 67% sensitivity and about 72% specificity. A discovery cohort of about a hundred patients, roughly 40 with Graves' ophthalmopathy and 57 with stable Graves' hyperthyroidism, was used to find distinguishing TCR V-J signatures. Prospective prediction of ophthalmopathy was tested in an independent validation cohort consisting of 18 hyperthyroidism patients and more than 15 patients who later progressed to ophthalmopathy. The 100 or so discovery patients were randomly divided into training and test sets at a 7:3 ratio. Thyroid tissue and blood T-cell repertoires from six Graves' hyperthyroidism patients were also compared in the study. After blood sampling, hyperthyroidism patients were treated with methimazole at a starting dose of 30 mg daily, and ophthalmopathy patients were treated with high-dose intravenous methylprednisolone. The libraries were constructed in a second round of multiplex PCR and then size-selected and purified. The libraries were sequenced on an Illumina HiSeq2000 using paired-end 100 bp reads. Raw data were processed with SOAPnuke, discarding reads with adapters, uncalled bases, mean Phred below 15, or no exact constant-primer or identifier match. COPE v1.2.5 was used to merge high-quality paired reads, and clonotypes were defined as unique nucleotide sequences. MiTCR v1.1 was used to align the clonotypes against IMGT TRBV, TRBD and TRBJ reference segments. The analysis included only V-J combinations with a frequency above 0.0001, which together covered 99% to 99.2% of the repertoires. A TCS score was defined as the ratio of F50 (clonal expansion) to E x V (chaos), with BLOSUM62-based TCRdist applied between CDR3 peptides within each V-J. Welch's t-statistics and random forest reduced around 520 V-J features to 10 to 15, which were used in a naive Bayes classifier (R e1071). No statistical method was used to set the sample size in advance, and investigators knew the group allocation. The paper reports TCR Vbeta CDR3 sequencing of fewer than 150 peripheral blood samples: 43 ophthalmopathy, 75 to 80 hyperthyroidism and approximately 17 progressor patients.

Here the sequenced sample was peripheral blood mononuclear cells (PBMCs), taken at new diagnosis, from a patient treated with antithyroid drugs. This receptor chain uses TRBV6-9 and TRBJ2-2, and TRBD1 matches 8 of the central bases. The clonotype was recovered from a woman between 25 and 40 years old with Graves disease. Donor details come from another sample of the same person, matched by shared clones. The DNA is TGTGCCAGCAGTTACGATGACAGGGGAAACACCGGGGAGCTGTTTTTT. Its translation is CASSYDDRGNTGELFF.